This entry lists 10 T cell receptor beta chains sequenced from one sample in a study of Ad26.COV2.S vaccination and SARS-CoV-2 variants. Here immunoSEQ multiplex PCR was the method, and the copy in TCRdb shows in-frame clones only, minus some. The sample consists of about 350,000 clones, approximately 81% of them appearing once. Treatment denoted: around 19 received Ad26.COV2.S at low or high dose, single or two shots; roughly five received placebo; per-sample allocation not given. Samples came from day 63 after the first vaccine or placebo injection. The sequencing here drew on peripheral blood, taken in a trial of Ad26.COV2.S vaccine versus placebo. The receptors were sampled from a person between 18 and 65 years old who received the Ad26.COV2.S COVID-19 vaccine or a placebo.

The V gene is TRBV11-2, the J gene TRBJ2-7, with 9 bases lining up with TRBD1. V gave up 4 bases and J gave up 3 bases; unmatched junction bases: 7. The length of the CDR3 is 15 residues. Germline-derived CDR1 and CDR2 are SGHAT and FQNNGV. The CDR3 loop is CASSSGGTGLYEQYF. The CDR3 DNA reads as TGTGCCAGCAGCTCAGGGGGGACAGGGCTCTACGAGCAGTACTTC.

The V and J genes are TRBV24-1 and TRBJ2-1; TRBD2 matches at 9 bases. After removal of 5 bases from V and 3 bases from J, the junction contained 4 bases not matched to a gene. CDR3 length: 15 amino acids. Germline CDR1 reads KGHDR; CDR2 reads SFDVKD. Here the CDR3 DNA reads TGTGCCACCAGTGCTGTGACTAGCGGCTACAATGAGCAGTTCTTC. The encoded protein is CATSAVTSGYNEQFF.

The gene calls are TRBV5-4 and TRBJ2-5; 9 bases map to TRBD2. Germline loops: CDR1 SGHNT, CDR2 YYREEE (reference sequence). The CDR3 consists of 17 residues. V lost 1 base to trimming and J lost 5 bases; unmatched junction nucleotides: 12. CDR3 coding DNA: TGTGCCAGCAGCTTGAACTTTGCTAGCGGGGCCTTTGAGACCCAGTACTTC. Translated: CASSLNFASGAFETQYF. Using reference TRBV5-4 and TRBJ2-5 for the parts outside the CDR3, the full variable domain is ETGVTQSPTHLIKTRGQQVTLRCSSQSGHNTVSWYQQALGQGPQFIFQYYREEENGRGNFPPRFSGLQFPNYSSELNVNALELDDSALYLCASSLNFASGAFETQYFGPGTRLLVL.

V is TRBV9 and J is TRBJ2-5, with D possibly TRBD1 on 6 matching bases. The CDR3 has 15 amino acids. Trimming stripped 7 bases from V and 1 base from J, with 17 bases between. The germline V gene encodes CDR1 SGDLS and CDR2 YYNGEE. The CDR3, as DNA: TGTGCCAGCCGTGAAGGGGGAAACGCCCAAGAGACCCAGTACTTC. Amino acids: CASREGGNAQETQYF.

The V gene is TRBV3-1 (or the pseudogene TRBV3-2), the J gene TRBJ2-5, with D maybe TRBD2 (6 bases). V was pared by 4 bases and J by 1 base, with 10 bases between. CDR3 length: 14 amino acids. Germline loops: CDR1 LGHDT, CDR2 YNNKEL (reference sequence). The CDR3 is CASSPPTSQETQYF. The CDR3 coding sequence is TGTGCCAGCAGCCCCCCGACTAGCCAAGAGACCCAGTACTTC.

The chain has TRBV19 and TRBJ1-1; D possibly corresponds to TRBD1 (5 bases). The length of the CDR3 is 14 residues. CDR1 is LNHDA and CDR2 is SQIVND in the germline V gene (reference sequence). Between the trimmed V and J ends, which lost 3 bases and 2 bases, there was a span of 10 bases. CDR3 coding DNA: TGTGCCAGTAGTATTACAGGCCGTAACACTGAAGCTTTCTTT. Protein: CASSITGRNTEAFF.

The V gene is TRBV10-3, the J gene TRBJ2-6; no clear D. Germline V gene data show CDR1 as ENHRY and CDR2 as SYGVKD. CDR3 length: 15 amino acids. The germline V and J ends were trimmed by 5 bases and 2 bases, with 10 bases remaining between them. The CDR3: CAISQQVAGANVLTF. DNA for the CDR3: TGTGCCATCAGTCAGCAGGTGGCTGGGGCCAACGTCCTGACTTTC.

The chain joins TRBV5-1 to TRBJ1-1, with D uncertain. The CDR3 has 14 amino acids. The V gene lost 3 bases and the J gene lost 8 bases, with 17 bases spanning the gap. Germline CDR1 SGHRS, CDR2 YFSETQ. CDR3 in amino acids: CASSSLGPYDEAFF. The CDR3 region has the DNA TGCGCCAGCAGCTCACTAGGGCCATATGACGAAGCTTTCTTT.

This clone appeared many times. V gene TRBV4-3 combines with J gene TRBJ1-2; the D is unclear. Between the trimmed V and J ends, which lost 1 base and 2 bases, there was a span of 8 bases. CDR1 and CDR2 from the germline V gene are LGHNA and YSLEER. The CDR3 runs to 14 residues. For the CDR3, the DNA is TGCGCCAGCAGCCAAGCCAGTGCCAACTATGGCTACACCTTC. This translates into CASSQASANYGYTF.

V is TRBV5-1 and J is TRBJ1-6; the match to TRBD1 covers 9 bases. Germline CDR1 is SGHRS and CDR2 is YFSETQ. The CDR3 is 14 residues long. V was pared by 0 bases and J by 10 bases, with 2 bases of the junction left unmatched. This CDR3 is CASSLDRGQSPLHF. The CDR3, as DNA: TGCGCCAGCAGCTTGGACAGGGGGCAATCACCCCTCCACTTT.